This T cell receptor (beta chain) was identified during a study of response to subunit inactivated influenza vaccine. Regarding the study as a whole: It was suggested by the authors that few new T cells are recruited by each seasonal influenza vaccination.

TCRdb fed the RT-PCR reads into MiXCR, producing one record per CDR3 protein. The top ten clones hold roughly a tenth of a sample with about 180,000 distinct CDR3 sequences, nearly 9.5% of them seen once. A note on this clonotype: Its antigen is unknown.

This clonotype originated in a middle-aged man who received an inactivated influenza vaccine. The material was non-naive T cells sorted from PBMCs, obtained on the day of vaccination.

Here the CDR3 reads CASSYSRGNGQPQHF. CDR3 sequence (DNA): TGTGCCAGCAGTTACTCGAGGGGGAATGGTCAGCCCCAGCATTTT. The chain employs TRBV6-2 or TRBV6-3 and TRBJ1-5; tentative D call: TRBD1 (6 bases). Germline V CDR1 and CDR2: MNHEY, SVGEGT. This CDR3 is 15 amino acids long. Trimming removed 0 bases at V and 6 bases at J, with 12 bases between.